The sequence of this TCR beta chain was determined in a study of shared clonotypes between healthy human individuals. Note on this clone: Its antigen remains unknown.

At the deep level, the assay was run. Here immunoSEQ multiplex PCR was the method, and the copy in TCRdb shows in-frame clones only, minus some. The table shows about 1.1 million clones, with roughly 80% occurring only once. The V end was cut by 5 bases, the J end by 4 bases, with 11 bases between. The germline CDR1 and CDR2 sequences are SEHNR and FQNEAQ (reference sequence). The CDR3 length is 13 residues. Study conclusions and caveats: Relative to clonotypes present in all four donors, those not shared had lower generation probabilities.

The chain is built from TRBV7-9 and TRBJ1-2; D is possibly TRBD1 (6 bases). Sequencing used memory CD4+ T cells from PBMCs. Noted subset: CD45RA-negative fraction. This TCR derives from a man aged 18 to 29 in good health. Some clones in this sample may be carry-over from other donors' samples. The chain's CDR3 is CASSPDSSYGYTF. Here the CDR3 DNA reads TGTGCCAGCAGCCCGGACAGTTCCTATGGCTACACCTTC. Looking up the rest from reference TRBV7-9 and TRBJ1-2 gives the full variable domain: DTGVSQNPRHKITKRGQNVTFRCDPISEHNRLYWYRQTLGQGPEFLTYFQNEAQLEKSRLLSDRFSAERPKGSFSTLEIQRTEQGDSAMYLCASSPDSSYGYTFGSGTRLTVV.